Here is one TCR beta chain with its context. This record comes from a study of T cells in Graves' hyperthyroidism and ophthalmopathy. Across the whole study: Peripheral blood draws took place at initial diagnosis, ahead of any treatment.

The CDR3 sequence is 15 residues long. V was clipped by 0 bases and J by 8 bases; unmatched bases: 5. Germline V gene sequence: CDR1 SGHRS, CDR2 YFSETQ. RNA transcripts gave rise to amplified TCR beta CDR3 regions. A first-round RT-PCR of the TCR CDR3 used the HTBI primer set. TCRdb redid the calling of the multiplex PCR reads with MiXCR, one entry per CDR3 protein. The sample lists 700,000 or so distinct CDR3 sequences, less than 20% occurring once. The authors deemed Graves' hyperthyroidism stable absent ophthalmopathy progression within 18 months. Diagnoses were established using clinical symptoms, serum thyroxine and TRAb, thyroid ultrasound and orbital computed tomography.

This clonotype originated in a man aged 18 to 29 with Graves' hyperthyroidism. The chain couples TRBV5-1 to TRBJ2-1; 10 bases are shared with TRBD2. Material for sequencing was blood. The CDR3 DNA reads TGCGCCAGCAGCTTGGTGCCTAGCGGGAGCTATGAGCAGTTCTTC. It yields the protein CASSLVPSGSYEQFF.